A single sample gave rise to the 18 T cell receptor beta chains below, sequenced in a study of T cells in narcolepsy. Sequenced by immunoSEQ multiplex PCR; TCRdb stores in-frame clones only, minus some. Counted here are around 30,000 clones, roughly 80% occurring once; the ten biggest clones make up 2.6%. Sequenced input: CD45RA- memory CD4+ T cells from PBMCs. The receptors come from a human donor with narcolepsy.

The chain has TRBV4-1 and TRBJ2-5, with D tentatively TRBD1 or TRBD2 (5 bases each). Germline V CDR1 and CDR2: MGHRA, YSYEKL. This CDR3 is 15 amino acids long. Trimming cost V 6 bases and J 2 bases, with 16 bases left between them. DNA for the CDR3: TGCGCCAGCAGACCGTGGGACGGTAGGCAAGAGACCCAGTACTTC. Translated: CASRPWDGRQETQYF.

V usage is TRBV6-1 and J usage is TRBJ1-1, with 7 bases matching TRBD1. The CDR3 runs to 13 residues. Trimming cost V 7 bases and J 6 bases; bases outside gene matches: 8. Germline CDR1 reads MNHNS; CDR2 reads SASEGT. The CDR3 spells CASMRGLVAEAFF. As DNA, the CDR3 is TGTGCCAGCATGAGGGGGCTAGTCGCTGAAGCTTTCTTT.

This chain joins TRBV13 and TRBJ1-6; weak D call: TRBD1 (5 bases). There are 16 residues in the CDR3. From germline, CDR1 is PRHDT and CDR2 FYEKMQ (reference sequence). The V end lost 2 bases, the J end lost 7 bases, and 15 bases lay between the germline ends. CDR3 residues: CASSLRPGRPNSPLHF. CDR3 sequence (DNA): TGTGCCAGCAGCTTAAGACCGGGACGGCCAAATTCACCCCTCCACTTT.

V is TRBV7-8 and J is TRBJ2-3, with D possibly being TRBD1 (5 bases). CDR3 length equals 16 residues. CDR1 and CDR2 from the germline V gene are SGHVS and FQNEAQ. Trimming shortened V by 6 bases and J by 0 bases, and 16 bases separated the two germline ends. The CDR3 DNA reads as TGTGCCAGCAGAGCACTGGGGCGGTCTAGCACAGATACGCAGTATTTT. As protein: CASRALGRSSTDTQYF.

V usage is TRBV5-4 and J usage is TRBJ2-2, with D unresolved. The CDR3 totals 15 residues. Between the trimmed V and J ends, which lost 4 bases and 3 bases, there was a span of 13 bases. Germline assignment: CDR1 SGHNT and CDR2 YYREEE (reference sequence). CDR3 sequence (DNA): TGTGCCAGCAGCCCCGGAAAGGAGTACACCGGGGAGCTGTTTTTT. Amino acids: CASSPGKEYTGELFF.

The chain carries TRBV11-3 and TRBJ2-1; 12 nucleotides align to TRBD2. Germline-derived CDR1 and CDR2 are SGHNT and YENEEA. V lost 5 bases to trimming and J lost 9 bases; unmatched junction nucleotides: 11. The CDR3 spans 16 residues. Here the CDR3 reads CASSRRTSGVLAEQFF. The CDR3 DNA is TGTGCCAGCAGCCGTCGGACTAGCGGGGTTCTGGCTGAGCAGTTCTTC.

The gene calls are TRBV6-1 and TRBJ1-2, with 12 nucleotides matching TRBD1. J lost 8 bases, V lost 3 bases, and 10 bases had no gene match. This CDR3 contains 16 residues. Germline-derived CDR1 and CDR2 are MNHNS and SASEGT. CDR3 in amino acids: CASSDGKGQGAQGYTF. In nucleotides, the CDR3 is TGTGCCAGCAGTGATGGCAAGGGACAGGGGGCGCAAGGCTACACCTTC.

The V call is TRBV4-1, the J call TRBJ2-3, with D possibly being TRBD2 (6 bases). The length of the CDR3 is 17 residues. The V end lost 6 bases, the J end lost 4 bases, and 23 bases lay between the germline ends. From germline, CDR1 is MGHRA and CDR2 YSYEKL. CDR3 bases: TGCGCCAGCAGTCGAAAAGCCGATGGAGGGGCCCCAGATACGCAGTATTTT. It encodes CASSRKADGGAPDTQYF.

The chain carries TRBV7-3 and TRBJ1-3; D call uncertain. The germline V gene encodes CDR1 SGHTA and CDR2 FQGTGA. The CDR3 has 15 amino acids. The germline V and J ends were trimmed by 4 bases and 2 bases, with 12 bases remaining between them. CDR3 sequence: CASSSRTGTGNTIYF. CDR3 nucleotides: TGTGCCAGCAGCTCGCGGACGGGGACTGGAAACACCATATATTTT.

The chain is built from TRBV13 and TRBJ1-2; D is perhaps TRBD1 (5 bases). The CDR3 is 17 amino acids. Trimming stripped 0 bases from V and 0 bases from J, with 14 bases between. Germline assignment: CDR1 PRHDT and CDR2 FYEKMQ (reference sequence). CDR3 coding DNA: TGTGCCAGCAGCTTAGGTAGGTTACCGGACACTAACTATGGCTACACCTTC. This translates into CASSLGRLPDTNYGYTF.

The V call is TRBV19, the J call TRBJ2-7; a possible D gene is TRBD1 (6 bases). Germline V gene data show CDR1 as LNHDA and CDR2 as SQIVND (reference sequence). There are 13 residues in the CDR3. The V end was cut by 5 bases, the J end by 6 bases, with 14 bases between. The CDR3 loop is CASSPGIQGEQYF. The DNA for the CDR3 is TGTGCCAGTAGTCCGGGGATACAGGGCGAGCAGTACTTC.

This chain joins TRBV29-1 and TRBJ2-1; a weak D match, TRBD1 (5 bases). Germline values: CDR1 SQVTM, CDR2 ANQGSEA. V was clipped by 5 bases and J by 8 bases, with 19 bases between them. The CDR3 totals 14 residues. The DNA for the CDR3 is TGCAGCGTTCGGTCAGGGTCCCTTCGATATGAGCAGTTCTTC. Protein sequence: CSVRSGSLRYEQFF.

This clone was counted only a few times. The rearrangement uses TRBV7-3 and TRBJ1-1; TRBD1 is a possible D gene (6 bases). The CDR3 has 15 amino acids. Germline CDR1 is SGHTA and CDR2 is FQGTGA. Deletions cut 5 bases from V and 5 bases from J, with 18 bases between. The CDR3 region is CASSPTPQGWTEAFF. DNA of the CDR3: TGTGCCAGCAGCCCAACCCCACAGGGCTGGACTGAAGCTTTCTTT.

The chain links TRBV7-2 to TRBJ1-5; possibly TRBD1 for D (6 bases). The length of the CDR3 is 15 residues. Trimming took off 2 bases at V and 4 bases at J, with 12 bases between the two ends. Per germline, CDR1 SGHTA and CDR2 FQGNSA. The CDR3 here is CASSLRQVPNQPQHF. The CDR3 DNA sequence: TGTGCCAGCAGCTTACGACAGGTACCAAATCAGCCCCAGCATTTT.

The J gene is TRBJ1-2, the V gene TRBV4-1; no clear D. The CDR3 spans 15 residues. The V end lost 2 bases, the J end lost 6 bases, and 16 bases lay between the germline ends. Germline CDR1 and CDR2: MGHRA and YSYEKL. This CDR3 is CASSQQLRTWDGYTF. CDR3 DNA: TGCGCCAGCAGCCAACAGCTCCGAACTTGGGATGGCTACACCTTC.

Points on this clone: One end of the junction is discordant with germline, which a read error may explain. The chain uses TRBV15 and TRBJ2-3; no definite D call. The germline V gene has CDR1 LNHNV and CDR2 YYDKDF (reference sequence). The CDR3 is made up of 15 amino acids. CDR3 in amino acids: CTTSRDPQAADTQYF. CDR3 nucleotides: TGTACCACCAGCAGAGATCCCCAGGCGGCAGATACGCAGTATTTT.

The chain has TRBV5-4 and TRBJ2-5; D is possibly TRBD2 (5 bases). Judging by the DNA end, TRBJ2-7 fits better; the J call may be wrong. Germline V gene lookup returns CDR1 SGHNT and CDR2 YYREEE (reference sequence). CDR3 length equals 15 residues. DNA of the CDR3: TGTGCCAGCAGCGCCGAAAGCGGAAAATCCTACGAGCAGTACTTC. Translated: CASSAESGKSYEQYF.

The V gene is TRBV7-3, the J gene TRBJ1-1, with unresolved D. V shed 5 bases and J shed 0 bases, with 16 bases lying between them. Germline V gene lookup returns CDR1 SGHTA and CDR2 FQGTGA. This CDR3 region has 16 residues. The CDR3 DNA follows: TGTGCCAGCAGCCTCCGGGCCTTAAGCGTGAACACTGAAGCTTTCTTT. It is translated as CASSLRALSVNTEAFF.